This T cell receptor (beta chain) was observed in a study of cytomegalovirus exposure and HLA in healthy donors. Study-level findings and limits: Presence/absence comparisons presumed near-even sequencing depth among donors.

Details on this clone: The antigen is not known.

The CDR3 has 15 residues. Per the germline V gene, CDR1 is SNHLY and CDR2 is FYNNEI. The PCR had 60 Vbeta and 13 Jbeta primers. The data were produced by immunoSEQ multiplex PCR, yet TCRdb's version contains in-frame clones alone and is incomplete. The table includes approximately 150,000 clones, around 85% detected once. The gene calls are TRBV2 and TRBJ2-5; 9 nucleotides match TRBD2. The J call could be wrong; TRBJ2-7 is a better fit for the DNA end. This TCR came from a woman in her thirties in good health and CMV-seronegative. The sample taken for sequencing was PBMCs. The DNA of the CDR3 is TGTGCCAGCAGCGACTGGGGCGGGAGGGATTCCGAGCAGTACTTC. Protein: CASSDWGGRDSEQYF.